What follows are 22 T cell receptor beta chains derived from one specimen sequenced in a study of CD8 T cells in Susac syndrome. When the RNA was reverse transcribed, random hexamers were used with an input of about 0.5 to 1 ug. Using its own MiXCR run on the immunoSEQ multiplex PCR reads, TCRdb lists one record per CDR3 protein. The data show 130,000 or so distinct CDR3 sequences, 90% to 95% seen once. The specimen was CD4+ T cells from PBMCs. The receptors shown here come from a human donor in good health.

The chain carries TRBV28 and TRBJ2-5, with D possibly being TRBD2 (6 bases). The CDR3 loop spans 15 amino acids. V was shortened by 2 bases and J by 2 bases, with 12 bases between the two germline ends. Germline CDR1 reads MDHEN; CDR2 reads SYDVKM. The CDR3 DNA reads TGTGCCAGCAGTTTACGGCGGGGCCATCAAGAGACCCAGTACTTC. Amino acids: CASSLRRGHQETQYF.

V is TRBV10-2 and J is TRBJ2-5; D remains unclear. The V end lost 7 bases, the J end lost 5 bases, and 17 bases lay between the germline ends. This CDR3 region has 14 residues. CDR1 and CDR2 from the germline V gene are WSHSY and SAAADI. CDR3 in amino acids: CASNNGVPEETQYF. The CDR3 DNA is TGCGCCAGCAACAACGGAGTCCCGGAGGAGACCCAGTACTTC.

The V call is TRBV6-6, the J call TRBJ1-5; TRBD1 might be the D (5 bases). The CDR3 length is 16 residues. Germline V CDR1 and CDR2: MNHNY, SVGAGI (reference sequence). Trimming removed 7 bases at V and 0 bases at J, with 16 bases between. The DNA of the CDR3 is TGTGCCAGCAACTATGAGAGAGGGGATAGCAATCAGCCCCAGCATTTT. Its translation: CASNYERGDSNQPQHF.

The chain combines TRBV3-1 with TRBJ2-5; D remains ambiguous. Germline V gene sequence: CDR1 LGHDT, CDR2 YNNKEL (reference sequence). The CDR3 sequence is 15 residues long. The V and J ends lost 0 bases and 5 bases respectively, with 13 bases between them. Written as DNA, the CDR3 is TGTGCCAGCAGCCAAGATCGTGAGCCCTGGGAGACCCAGTACTTC. This sequence encodes CASSQDREPWETQYF.

The chain links TRBV19 to TRBJ2-1; 9 positions match TRBD2. Trimming cost V 4 bases and J 4 bases; bases outside gene matches: 5. CDR1 and CDR2 (germline): LNHDA, SQIVND (reference sequence). The CDR3 sequence is 15 residues long. CDR3 coding DNA: TGTGCCAGTAGTACTAGCGGGATGCGATACAATGAGCAGTTCTTC. Translated, it gives CASSTSGMRYNEQFF.

In this sample, this clonotype turned up once. The chain's CDR3 is CASTGTPTYEQYF. In DNA form, the CDR3 reads TGTGCCAGCACCGGGACACCAACCTACGAGCAGTACTTC. The V and J genes are TRBV7-2 and TRBJ2-7; D perhaps matches TRBD1 (6 bases). This CDR3 is 13 amino acids long. CDR1 and CDR2 from the germline V gene are SGHTA and FQGNSA. V lost 7 bases to trimming and J lost 2 bases, with 12 bases between them. The full variable domain, its missing parts supplied by reference TRBV7-2 and TRBJ2-7, is GAGVSQSPSNKVTEKGKDVELRCDPISGHTALYWYRQSLGQGLEFLIYFQGNSAPDKSGLPSDRFSAERTGGSVSTLTIQRTQQEDSAVYLCASTGTPTYEQYFGPGTRLTVT.

CDR3 sequence: CASSLPTSATQYF. DNA of the CDR3: TGTGCCAGCAGCCTACCGACTAGCGCGACCCAGTACTTC. The chain carries TRBV7-8 and TRBJ2-5; the match to TRBD2 covers 8 bases. The CDR3 totals 13 residues. The J segment lost 7 bases and the V segment lost 5 bases, leaving 6 bases of the junction unmatched. CDR1 is SGHVS, CDR2 FQNEAQ, per germline.

The rearrangement uses TRBV19 and TRBJ1-3; possible D gene TRBD1, 5 bases. This CDR3 has 15 residues. The germline V gene encodes CDR1 LNHDA and CDR2 SQIVND (reference sequence). V lost 7 bases to trimming and J lost 0 bases, with 13 bases between them. CDR3 sequence reads: CASISRAFSGNTIYF. In DNA form, the CDR3 reads TGTGCCAGTATTTCCAGGGCCTTCTCTGGAAACACCATATATTTT.

This sequence joins TRBV20-1 and TRBJ2-1; 11 nucleotides agree with TRBD2. The V segment lost 8 bases and the J segment 7 bases; nucleotides outside the gene matches: 7. From germline, CDR1 is DFQATT and CDR2 SNEGSKA (reference sequence). This CDR3 spans 13 amino acids. CDR3: CSILAGEWNEQFF. In nucleotides, the CDR3 is TGCAGTATACTAGCGGGAGAATGGAATGAGCAGTTCTTC.

The chain carries TRBV12-3 or TRBV12-4 and TRBJ2-7, with TRBD2 as a possible D gene (6 bases). The ends were cut back, 6 bases at V and 1 base at J, with 13 bases in the middle. This CDR3 has 14 residues. This chain's CDR3 is CASSPTRPSYEQYF. DNA for the CDR3: TGTGCCAGCAGCCCGACTAGACCATCCTACGAGCAGTACTTC.

The chain has TRBV5-1 and TRBJ2-3; 7 bases are a match to TRBD1. The V and J ends lost 0 bases and 5 bases, in that order; junction bases with no gene match: 0. Per the germline V gene, CDR1 is SGHRS and CDR2 is YFSETQ. The CDR3 consists of 13 residues. The CDR3 reads CASSLDRGDTQYF. The CDR3 bases are TGCGCCAGCAGCTTGGACAGGGGAGATACGCAGTATTTT.

The count of this clonotype is one. The rearrangement uses TRBV12-3 or TRBV12-4 and TRBJ2-1; perhaps D is TRBD1 or TRBD2 (5 bases each). CDR3 size: 13 residues. Trimming cost V 3 bases and J 5 bases, with 8 bases left between them. The CDR3 sequence: CASSFWGNNEQFF. The CDR3 DNA reads TGTGCCAGCAGTTTTTGGGGGAACAATGAGCAGTTCTTC.

The V call is TRBV19, the J call TRBJ1-2; D call uncertain. The germline V gene encodes CDR1 LNHDA and CDR2 SQIVND (reference sequence). The CDR3 is made up of 14 amino acids. Trimming removed 5 bases at V and 0 bases at J, with 10 bases between. The DNA of the CDR3 is TGTGCCAGTAGTGTCCCGGATACTAACTATGGCTACACCTTC. Protein product: CASSVPDTNYGYTF.

The genes are TRBV9 and TRBJ2-6, with D perhaps matching TRBD1 (7 bases). V dropped 0 bases and J dropped 0 bases, with 16 bases sitting between them. Germline CDR1 and CDR2: SGDLS and YYNGEE. CDR3 length: 19 residues. DNA of the CDR3: TGTGCCAGCAGCGTAGTAGGAGGGGGCGCAACCTCTGGGGCCAACGTCCTGACTTTC. Protein product: CASSVVGGGATSGANVLTF. Supplemented by reference TRBV9 and TRBJ2-6, the full variable domain reads DSGVTQTPKHLITATGQRVTLRCSPRSGDLSVYWYQQSLDQGLQFLIQYYNGEERAKGNILERFSAQQFPDLHSELNLSSLELGDSALYFCASSVVGGGATSGANVLTFGAGSRLTVL.

The gene calls are TRBV19 and TRBJ2-2; D possibly corresponds to TRBD1 (6 bases). The V gene's germline CDR1 is LNHDA and CDR2 SQIVND (reference sequence). CDR3 length: 13 residues. Trimming removed 6 bases from V and 4 bases from J, with 9 bases in between. The CDR3 nucleotides are TGTGCCAGTAGAAGGGGGAGCACCGGGGAGCTGTTTTTT. This translates into CASRRGSTGELFF.

The chain has TRBV5-4 and TRBJ2-1; 14 nucleotides agree with TRBD2. CDR1 and CDR2 from the germline V gene are SGHNT and YYREEE (reference sequence). The CDR3 spans 18 residues. Losses at the gene ends were 3 bases for V and 0 bases for J; bases not matched to a gene: 5. The CDR3: CASSSGLAGGRSYNEQFF. CDR3 sequence (DNA): TGTGCCAGCAGCTCCGGACTAGCGGGAGGCCGCTCCTACAATGAGCAGTTCTTC.

The chain is built from TRBV6-2 or TRBV6-3 and TRBJ1-2; TRBD1 matches 8 bases. CDR1 and CDR2 from the germline V gene are MNHEY and SVGEGT. The CDR3 is made up of 13 amino acids. V shed 6 bases and J 4 bases; nucleotides not matched to a gene: 4. The CDR3 loop reads CASRPGQGYGYTF. DNA for the CDR3: TGTGCCAGCAGACCCGGACAGGGCTATGGCTACACCTTC.

V gene TRBV6-1 combines with J gene TRBJ1-2; D unresolved. V was cut by 2 bases and J by 4 bases, with 20 bases left in between. The length of the CDR3 is 17 residues. Germline V CDR1 and CDR2: MNHNS, SASEGT. CDR3 amino acids: CASSEPAYGRAVYGYTF. The DNA for the CDR3 is TGTGCCAGCAGTGAACCAGCTTATGGACGGGCGGTCTATGGCTACACCTTC.

DNA for the CDR3: TGTGCCAGCAGTCCGGACAGGGGAAGTTCACCCCTCCACTTT. Its translation is CASSPDRGSSPLHF. The V and J genes are TRBV2 and TRBJ1-6, with 9 positions matching TRBD1. Germline CDR1 and CDR2: SNHLY and FYNNEI. J gave up 9 bases and V 5 bases, and 5 bases lay outside the gene matches. The CDR3 sequence is 14 residues long.

V is TRBV27 and J is TRBJ1-4, with a weak D call TRBD1 (5 bases). The CDR3 has 14 amino acids. Germline V CDR1 and CDR2: MNHEY, SMNVEV (reference sequence). V was cut by 5 bases and J by 4 bases, with 11 bases left in between. CDR3 amino acids: CASSPGGFNEKLFF. CDR3 bases: TGTGCCAGCAGTCCCGGGGGATTTAATGAAAAACTGTTTTTT.

The gene calls are TRBV20-1 and TRBJ1-3; no firm D call. Trimming stripped 0 bases from V and 0 bases from J, with 12 bases between. CDR3 size: 16 residues. The germline V gene encodes CDR1 DFQATT and CDR2 SNEGSKA (reference sequence). The CDR3: CSARDTVGRSGNTIYF. The CDR3 nucleotides read TGCAGTGCTAGAGATACGGTCGGCCGCTCTGGAAACACCATATATTTT.

This chain joins TRBV6-5 and TRBJ2-1; D is unresolved. In germline, CDR1 is MNHEY, CDR2 SVGAGI. The CDR3 spans 13 residues. The ends were cut back, 0 bases at V and 6 bases at J, with 6 bases in the middle. The DNA of the CDR3 is TGTGCCAGCAGTTACTCGGGGTCCAATGAGCAGTTCTTC. Translation: CASSYSGSNEQFF.